This T cell receptor (beta chain) originates from a study of response to subunit inactivated influenza vaccine. MiXCR, run by TCRdb on the RT-PCR reads, gives a single entry per CDR3 protein. The data show 500,000 to 700,000 distinct CDR3 sequences, with less than 25% seen just once and 2.5% to 3% held by the top ten. Germline values: CDR1 GTSNPN, CDR2 SVGIG (reference sequence). This CDR3 has 14 amino acids. V shed 0 bases and J 5 bases; nucleotides not matched to a gene: 5. In addition, the sample was reused for a study of T cells expressing NK-cell markers. That investigation notes: 5'RACE template switching with UMIs generated TCR beta cDNA. The TCR beta repertoires originated in sorted CD3+CD56+NKG2C+, CD3+CD56+NKG2C- and CD3+CD56-NKG2C+ T cells. Unclear, still, was the HCMV specificity of the expanded NKG2C+ T cell clones.

The sequence was obtained from a man in his fifties or sixties who received an inactivated influenza vaccine. This specimen consisted of CD4+ T cells sorted from PBMCs, obtained approximately 13 days after vaccination. The rearrangement links TRBV30 to TRBJ2-3; 7 nucleotides match TRBD2. This chain's CDR3 is CAWSVGLPGDTQYF. CDR3 nucleotides: TGTGCCTGGAGTGTGGGACTACCCGGAGATACGCAGTATTTT. The whole variable domain, remainder taken from reference TRBV30 and TRBJ2-3, is SQTIHQWPATLVQPVGSPLSLECTVEGTSNPNLYWYRQAAGRGLQLLFYSVGIGQISSEVPQNLSASRPQDRQFILSSKKLLLSDSGFYLCAWSVGLPGDTQYFGPGTRLTVL.